This passage covers 27 T cell receptor beta chains from one sample sequenced in a study of CD8 T cells in Susac syndrome. It was with random hexamers that roughly 0.45 to 1 ug RNA was reverse transcribed. TCRdb re-analysed the immunoSEQ multiplex PCR reads in MiXCR, keeping a single row per CDR3 protein. The sample consists of 330,000 or so distinct CDR3 sequences, 89% of them appearing once. The specimen sequenced was CD8+ T cells from PBMCs. These receptors were obtained from a human donor with multiple sclerosis.

The V and J genes are TRBV20-1 and TRBJ2-7, with 8 nucleotides matching TRBD1. This CDR3 contains 14 residues. CDR1 is DFQATT, CDR2 SNEGSKA, per germline (reference sequence). J gave up 2 bases and V 4 bases, and 7 bases lay outside the gene matches. CDR3 loop: CSATPMDRAYEQYF. The CDR3, as DNA: TGCAGTGCTACTCCGATGGACAGGGCCTACGAGCAGTACTTC.

The chain is built from TRBV6-6 and TRBJ2-1; tentative D call: TRBD2 (5 bases). Trimming removed 2 bases at V and 0 bases at J, with 8 bases between. Germline values: CDR1 MNHNY, CDR2 SVGAGI (reference sequence). CDR3 length equals 15 residues. CDR3 residues: CASSYLGSSYNEQFF. For the CDR3, the DNA is TGTGCCAGCAGTTACCTAGGGAGCTCCTACAATGAGCAGTTCTTC.

V gene TRBV20-1 combines with J gene TRBJ2-7; D may be TRBD2 (5 bases). The V end lost 5 bases, the J end lost 4 bases, and 9 bases lay between the germline ends. CDR1 and CDR2 (germline): DFQATT, SNEGSKA (reference sequence). This CDR3 spans 11 amino acids. The CDR3 DNA reads as TGCAGTGCTGATCCGGGGTACGAGCAGTACTTC. This encodes CSADPGYEQYF.

The J gene is TRBJ2-1, the V gene TRBV7-9; D is unclear. The CDR3 loop spans 14 amino acids. The V end was cut by 0 bases, the J end by 7 bases, with 10 bases between. Germline CDR1 SEHNR, CDR2 FQNEAQ (reference sequence). In nucleotides, the CDR3 is TGTGCCAGCAGCTTAGCCCAAGTTGGAAATGAGCAGTTCTTC. It codes for CASSLAQVGNEQFF.

The V gene is TRBV14, the J gene TRBJ2-1; TRBD2 matches 13 bases. Germline lookup yields CDR1 SGHDN and CDR2 FVKESK. Losses at the gene ends were 2 bases for V and 3 bases for J; bases not matched to a gene: 4. This CDR3 has 17 amino acids. In nucleotides, the CDR3 is TGTGCCAGCAGCCAACCGGGACTAGCGGGGATCTACAATGAGCAGTTCTTC. Its translation: CASSQPGLAGIYNEQFF.

The V call is TRBV3-1, the J call TRBJ2-7, with D possibly being TRBD1 (7 bases). CDR1 and CDR2 (germline): LGHDT, YNNKEL (reference sequence). The V gene lost 0 bases and the J gene lost 0 bases, with 12 bases spanning the gap. The CDR3 has 16 residues. CDR3 sequence reads: CASSQDDREDSYEQYF. DNA for the CDR3: TGTGCCAGCAGCCAAGACGACAGGGAGGACTCCTACGAGCAGTACTTC.

This chain uses TRBV7-2 with TRBJ1-1; 8 bases are a match to TRBD1. Germline loops: CDR1 SGHTA, CDR2 FQGNSA. The CDR3 is 13 amino acids. The ends lost 5 bases at V and 4 bases at J; junction bases unmatched: 3. CDR3 DNA: TGTGCCAGCAGCGAGACAGGGGCCACTGAAGCTTTCTTT. This encodes CASSETGATEAFF.

The V call is TRBV20-1, the J call TRBJ2-7, with 10 positions matching TRBD1. The CDR3 has 14 residues. Germline assignment: CDR1 DFQATT and CDR2 SNEGSKA (reference sequence). V shed 3 bases, J shed 4 bases, and the junction held 6 bases outside the gene matches. In DNA, the CDR3 is TGCAGTGCTAGGGCGGACAGGGGGTTTTACGAGCAGTACTTC. This gives the protein CSARADRGFYEQYF.

This chain links TRBV12-5 with TRBJ2-7, with 7 bases that match TRBD1. CDR3 length: 13 residues. Losses at the gene ends were 7 bases for V and 3 bases for J; bases not matched to a gene: 6. Per germline, CDR1 LGHNT and CDR2 FRNRAP. CDR3: CASATGASYEQYF. Here the CDR3 DNA reads TGTGCTAGTGCTACAGGGGCGAGCTACGAGCAGTACTTC.

V is TRBV10-3 and J is TRBJ2-7; maybe TRBD2 (5 bases). The germline CDR1 and CDR2 sequences are ENHRY and SYGVKD. The V end lost 8 bases, the J end lost 2 bases, and 13 bases lay between the germline ends. The CDR3 spans 13 residues. DNA for the CDR3: TGTGCCATCGGTAGTGGAGGAGCCTACGAGCAGTACTTC. Protein product: CAIGSGGAYEQYF.

The rearrangement uses TRBV27 and TRBJ2-1; 9 nucleotides align to TRBD2. The CDR3 is made up of 16 amino acids. J was trimmed by 4 bases and V by 5 bases; bases with no gene match: 9. From germline, CDR1 is MNHEY and CDR2 SMNVEV (reference sequence). In nucleotides, the CDR3 is TGTGCCAGCAGTCCCCTGCTGGGACTAGCTTACAATGAGCAGTTCTTC. Its translation: CASSPLLGLAYNEQFF.

The rearrangement uses TRBV11-2 and TRBJ2-7, with 11 bases matching TRBD1. J gave up 4 bases and V 5 bases, and 7 bases lay outside the gene matches. The CDR3 length is 15 residues. CDR1 and CDR2 (germline): SGHAT, FQNNGV. The DNA of the CDR3 is TGTGCCAGCAGCCGCGGGACAGGGGGTGGTTACGAGCAGTACTTC. Amino acids: CASSRGTGGGYEQYF.

The V and J genes are TRBV13 and TRBJ2-1; tentatively, D is TRBD1 (6 bases). The CDR3 sequence is 14 residues long. In germline, CDR1 is PRHDT, CDR2 FYEKMQ (reference sequence). Trimming pared 5 bases from V and 6 bases from J, leaving 14 bases between. CDR3 region: CASSPFLGGNEQFF. CDR3 bases: TGTGCCAGCAGCCCTTTCCTAGGGGGCAATGAGCAGTTCTTC.

The chain links TRBV7-2 to TRBJ2-7; 8 bases line up with TRBD1. After removal of 0 bases from V and 8 bases from J, the junction contained 3 bases not matched to a gene. The germline CDR1 and CDR2 sequences are SGHTA and FQGNSA. The CDR3 totals 13 residues. For the CDR3, the DNA is TGTGCCAGCAGCTTAGCGACAGGGGTCCAGCAGTACTTC. Its translation: CASSLATGVQQYF.

The chain couples TRBV5-1 to TRBJ2-3, with a tentative D call TRBD2 (5 bases). CDR1 and CDR2 from the germline V gene are SGHRS and YFSETQ. V lost 3 bases to trimming and J lost 2 bases, with 13 bases between them. The CDR3 has 15 residues. The CDR3 DNA sequence: TGCGCCAGCAGCTCTGACTACCGATACACAGATACGCAGTATTTT. Its protein product is CASSSDYRYTDTQYF.

This clonotype was recorded a few times. The V gene is TRBV19, the J gene TRBJ2-2; tentatively, D is TRBD1 or TRBD2 (5 bases each). V shed 6 bases and J shed 1 base, with 15 bases lying between them. The germline gives CDR1 LNHDA, CDR2 SQIVND (reference sequence). The CDR3 sequence is 16 residues long. The CDR3 region is CASRTPRDGNTGELFF. DNA for the CDR3: TGTGCCAGTAGAACTCCCCGGGACGGGAACACCGGGGAGCTGTTTTTT.

The V gene is TRBV30, the J gene TRBJ1-2; 9 nucleotides agree with TRBD1. J was trimmed by 6 bases and V by 3 bases; bases with no gene match: 8. The CDR3 extends over 14 amino acids. CDR1 is GTSNPN and CDR2 is SVGIG in the germline V gene (reference sequence). The CDR3 loop is CAWSETGGGDGYTF. The CDR3 region has the DNA TGTGCCTGGAGCGAAACAGGGGGCGGGGATGGCTACACCTTC.

V usage is TRBV19 and J usage is TRBJ2-1; D is undetermined. Germline values: CDR1 LNHDA, CDR2 SQIVND (reference sequence). V lost 3 bases and J lost 2, with 20 bases in between. This CDR3 region has 18 residues. The CDR3 bases are TGTGCCAGTAGTATCGAACCAGGACGTCCCGGCCCCTACAATGAGCAGTTCTTC. Translation gives CASSIEPGRPGPYNEQFF.

This chain links TRBV27 with TRBJ1-1; possible D gene TRBD1, 5 bases. Deletions cut 6 bases from V and 3 bases from J, with 17 bases between. This CDR3 is 15 amino acids long. Looked up from germline, CDR1 is MNHEY and CDR2 is SMNVEV (reference sequence). In nucleotides, the CDR3 is TGTGCCAGCAGGTTCCATCCACAGGCGGACACTGAAGCTTTCTTT. Translated, it gives CASRFHPQADTEAFF.

The chain recombines TRBV3-1 with TRBJ2-2; no clear D gene. The CDR3 has 13 amino acids. Trimming pared 1 base from V and 5 bases from J, leaving 5 bases between. Germline-derived CDR1 and CDR2 are LGHDT and YNNKEL (reference sequence). In nucleotides, the CDR3 is TGTGCCAGCAGCCAAGTAACGACCGGGGAGCTGTTTTTT. Encoded protein: CASSQVTTGELFF. Looking up the rest from reference TRBV3-1 and TRBJ2-2 gives the full variable domain: DTAVSQTPKYLVTQMGNDKSIKCEQNLGHDTMYWYKQDSKKFLKIMFSYNNKELIINETVPNRFSPKSPDKAHLNLHINSLELGDSAVYFCASSQVTTGELFFGEGSRLTVL.

The rearrangement joins TRBV23-1 to TRBJ2-2, with no clear D. TRBV23-1 is known as an ORF, though its function is uncertain. The CDR3 has 12 residues. Deletions cut 3 bases from V and 9 bases from J, with 8 bases between. CDR3 DNA: TGCGCCAGCAGTCAGGTATCCCGGGAGCTGTTTTTT. As protein: CASSQVSRELFF.

The J gene is TRBJ2-1, the V gene TRBV18; D uncertain. The CDR3 spans 19 residues. The germline V gene has CDR1 KGHSH and CDR2 LQKENI. Between the trimmed V and J ends, which lost 2 bases and 1 base, there was a span of 21 bases. The CDR3, as DNA: TGTGCCAGCTCACCAGCGGAACAGCCAGTCGTCATATCCTACAATGAGCAGTTCTTC. Translated: CASSPAEQPVVISYNEQFF.

This clonotype was found once. This chain links TRBV9 with TRBJ2-6; perhaps TRBD2 as D (5 bases). The V end was cut by 1 base, the J end by 0 bases, with 11 bases between. The CDR3 covers 17 residues. CDR1 is SGDLS, CDR2 YYNGEE, per germline. The CDR3 DNA is TGTGCCAGCAGCGTAACGGGATCATACTCTGGGGCCAACGTCCTGACTTTC. Translating gives CASSVTGSYSGANVLTF.

CDR3 amino acids: CASSLYGTESNTDTQYF. The CDR3 coding sequence is TGCGCCAGCAGCTTGTACGGGACAGAGAGTAACACAGATACGCAGTATTTT. The rearrangement links TRBV5-1 to TRBJ2-3, with TRBD1 identical over 7 bases. The V gene end was trimmed by 1 base and the J gene end by 2 bases; junction bases not matched to a gene: 10. CDR3 size: 17 residues. Germline CDR1 and CDR2: SGHRS and YFSETQ.

This clonotype showed up just once. This chain joins TRBV30 and TRBJ2-4; no reliable D call. CDR1 and CDR2 (germline): GTSNPN, SVGIG (reference sequence). The length of the CDR3 is 12 residues. V was clipped by 3 bases and J by 9 bases, with 12 bases between them. This CDR3 is CAWSRTASIQYF. CDR3 nucleotides: TGTGCCTGGAGCAGGACGGCGAGCATTCAGTACTTC.

This sequence joins TRBV27 and TRBJ2-1; D gene unclear. The CDR3 spans 12 residues. The germline V gene has CDR1 MNHEY and CDR2 SMNVEV (reference sequence). The ends were cut back, 3 bases at V and 4 bases at J, with 4 bases in the middle. The CDR3 spells CASSFGYNEQFF. CDR3 in DNA: TGTGCCAGCAGTTTTGGTTACAATGAGCAGTTCTTC.

V and J are TRBV19 and TRBJ2-2; 15 nucleotides align to TRBD2. Germline CDR1 and CDR2: LNHDA and SQIVND (reference sequence). Germline trimming cut 3 bases from V and 3 bases from J; bases unmatched to any gene: 8. This CDR3 is 19 amino acids long. CDR3 region: CASSMLGTSGRPDTGELFF. The CDR3 DNA reads TGTGCCAGTAGTATGCTCGGGACTAGCGGGAGGCCCGACACCGGGGAGCTGTTTTTT.